Sequencing of this T cell receptor (beta chain) was carried out in a study of shared clonotypes between healthy human individuals. The CDR3 length is 14 residues. Germline lookup yields CDR1 SNHLY and CDR2 FYNNEI. Between the trimmed V and J ends, which lost 6 bases and 4 bases, there was a span of 14 bases. This clone came up once. This table comes from immunoSEQ multiplex PCR, and its TCRdb copy is limited to in-frame clones, with some not included. The data show about 490,000 clones, about three quarters seen once. The rearrangement joins TRBV2 to TRBJ2-3; D might be TRBD2 (5 bases). The clonotype originates from a woman in her forties in good health. Some clones in this sample may be carry-over from other donors' samples. The sequenced material came from PBMCs. The CDR3 DNA is TGTGCCAGCAGGCCCCAGGACTCGGCAGATACGCAGTATTTT. Amino acid sequence: CASRPQDSADTQYF. Looking up the rest from reference TRBV2 and TRBJ2-3 gives the full variable domain: EPEVTQTPSHQVTQMGQEVILRCVPISNHLYFYWYRQILGQKVEFLVSFYNNEISEKSEIFDDQFSVERPDGSNFTLKIRSTKLEDSAMYFCASRPQDSADTQYFGPGTRLTVL.